A few counts support the clone carrying this T cell receptor beta chain. The target antigen is unknown. This entry belongs to a study of beta chain features in type 1 diabetes. Study context: What patients shared with healthy donors was a similar profile of age, gender and cell yields.

Regarding the study as a whole: All four CD4+ subsets of Type 1 diabetes patients contained TCRB CDR3s that were moderately but significantly shorter.

V trimming: 5 bases; J trimming: 3 bases; junction bases outside the gene matches: 5. CDR3 length: 14 residues. The germline V gene has CDR1 SEHNR and CDR2 FQNEAQ (reference sequence). Every isolated RNA sample was fully reverse transcribed, so sequencing captured expressed TCRB transcripts. The read count averaged around 3.5 million across naive, central memory and regulatory T cell samples. Profiled with immunoSEQ multiplex PCR; TCRdb holds only in-frame clones, not every one. This sample has approximately 600,000 clones, with 12% found just once. The sequence was obtained from a man aged 30 to 39 with type 1 diabetes. Specimen: naive CD4+ T cells from blood. The rearrangement uses TRBV7-9 and TRBJ2-7; 9 nucleotides agree with TRBD1. The CDR3 sequence is CASSLRQGGYEQYF. DNA for the CDR3: TGTGCCAGCAGCCTAAGACAGGGGGGCTACGAGCAGTACTTC.